What follows describes a single T cell receptor (beta chain). The CDR3 is 13 residues long. V was clipped by 9 bases and J by 5 bases, with 18 bases between them. Germline loops: CDR1 SGDLS, CDR2 YYNGEE. Authors' processing steps: The authors estimated nucleated cell counts from reference gene primer amplification. Assay used: immunoSEQ multiplex PCR; TCRdb lists only in-frame clones, some missing. The DNA gave D and trimming, while V, J and clone size come from that table. The sample has about 28,000 clones; roughly 70% are singletons. This sample was included in a study of blood T cell repertoires in COVID-19. Study in general: Researchers got acute and convalescent COVID-19 samples from the United States, Italy and Spain. Sample material is recorded as cDNA or gDNA derived from T cells, B-cell-depleted T cells, or PBMCs.

The clonotype originates from a boy between 2 and 15 years old with active or convalescent COVID-19. This chain connects TRBV9 to TRBJ2-7, with D perhaps matching TRBD2 (6 bases). Material for sequencing was peripheral blood. DNA of the CDR3: TGTGCCACCCCCTTAGCGGCGATAGACGAGCAGTACTTC. Translating it yields CATPLAAIDEQYF.